This record covers a single T cell receptor beta chain. This entry belongs to a study of CD8 T cells in Susac syndrome. Study summary: Clinically active disease was present in more than five of the sequenced Susac syndrome patients. Eight of these patients were in remission.

Looked up from germline, CDR1 is DFQATT and CDR2 is SNEGSKA (reference sequence). The CDR3 is 15 residues long. V lost 3 bases to trimming and J lost 6 bases; unmatched junction nucleotides: 10. All included Susac syndrome patients satisfied recently defined diagnostic criteria for definite or probable disease. A quantity of about 0.5 to 1 ug RNA underwent reverse transcription using random hexamers. An immunoSEQ multiplex PCR generated amplified TCR beta CDR3 products spanning 54 Vbeta and 13 Jbeta. TCRdb reanalysed the immunoSEQ multiplex PCR reads using MiXCR and keeps one entry per CDR3 protein. The data contain approximately 180,000 distinct CDR3 sequences, about 94% of them singletons.

The V gene is TRBV20-1, the J gene TRBJ2-5; 10 bases match TRBD2. Sequencing input: CD4+ T cells from PBMCs. This TCR came from a human donor with Susac syndrome. The CDR3 nucleotides read TGCAGTGCTAGTGGGTCAGCGGGAGGGCTCAAGACCCAGTACTTC. Translating it yields CSASGSAGGLKTQYF.